These 19 T cell receptor beta chains share one sample of origin, sequenced in a study of control samples from healthy donors and cancer patients. Clones were read by immunoSEQ multiplex PCR, and TCRdb kept only the in-frame ones, dropping some. Of around 120,000 clones in the sample, approximately 94% were seen once. The material sequenced was PBMCs. The origin of the receptors is a man aged 50-59 years with head and neck cancer.

The chain employs TRBV3-1 (or the pseudogene TRBV3-2) and TRBJ2-1; no clear D gene. The CDR3 has 14 amino acids. V was clipped by 1 base and J by 7 bases, with 11 bases between them. Germline values: CDR1 LGHDT, CDR2 YNNKEL (reference sequence). CDR3 DNA: TGTGCCAGCAGCCAAGTAGGTACTAATAATGAGCAGTTCTTC. Translation: CASSQVGTNNEQFF.

V gene TRBV21-1 combines with J gene TRBJ2-3; the table's D call, TRBD1, was not checked against the DNA. TRBV21-1 is designated a pseudogene. This CDR3 is 16 amino acids long. The CDR3 is CASSKDRTGRTDTQYF. In nucleotides, the CDR3 is TGTGCCAGCAGCAAAGACCGGACAGGGCGCACAGATACGCAGTATTTT.

This clone was recorded only once. V and J are TRBV28 and TRBJ2-2; either TRBD1 or TRBD2 may supply D (5 bases each). The CDR3 sequence is 15 residues long. V shed 2 bases and J shed 0 bases, with 7 bases lying between them. The germline V gene has CDR1 MDHEN and CDR2 SYDVKM. The CDR3 region has the DNA TGTGCCAGCAGTTTAACGGGGCCGAACACCGGGGAGCTGTTTTTT. It encodes CASSLTGPNTGELFF.

This clone was recorded only once. The J gene is TRBJ1-1, the V gene TRBV5-1; TRBD1 might be the D (5 bases). CDR3 length equals 13 residues. Germline CDR1 SGHRS, CDR2 YFSETQ. Trimming left V 4 bases short and J 7 bases short, with 14 bases between. CDR3 residues: CASSRDLGDEAFF. The CDR3 bases are TGCGCCAGCAGCCGCGACTTGGGGGATGAAGCTTTCTTT.

The CDR3 protein is CASSYLNSYGYTF. The DNA of the CDR3 is TGTGCCAGCAGCTATCTGAATTCATATGGCTACACCTTC. The rearrangement links TRBV7-2 to TRBJ1-2; D gene uncertain. The CDR3 covers 13 residues. CDR1 is SGHTA, CDR2 FQGNSA, per germline. Trimming stripped 4 bases from V and 5 bases from J, with 11 bases between.

The sample holds one count of this clone. The chain uses TRBV7-3 and TRBJ1-1, with D unclear. In germline, CDR1 is SGHTA, CDR2 FQGTGA. The V end was cut by 0 bases, the J end by 2 bases, with 13 bases between. CDR3 size: 16 residues. CDR3 amino acids: CASSLTSTRGNTEAFF. CDR3 nucleotides: TGTGCCAGCAGCTTAACCTCGACGAGAGGTAACACTGAAGCTTTCTTT.

The V gene is TRBV6-1, the J gene TRBJ2-1; TRBD1 aligns across 9 bases. Germline assignment: CDR1 MNHNS and CDR2 SASEGT. The CDR3 has 15 amino acids. The V gene end was trimmed by 2 bases and the J gene end by 8 bases; junction bases not matched to a gene: 7. Written as DNA, the CDR3 is TGTGCCAGCAGTGAACCCGGGACAGGGAGGGATGAGCAGTTCTTC. As protein: CASSEPGTGRDEQFF.

This rearrangement joins TRBV6-5 to TRBJ1-4, with D perhaps matching TRBD1 (5 bases). The germline V gene encodes CDR1 MNHEY and CDR2 SVGAGI. This CDR3 has 14 residues. Trimming left V 10 bases short and J 5 bases short, with 17 bases between. CDR3 DNA sequence: TGTGCCACCCTCTTGGGGCTAGGGAATGAAAAACTGTTTTTT. It specifies CATLLGLGNEKLFF.

This rearrangement joins TRBV7-2 to TRBJ1-1; 7 bases line up with TRBD1. The CDR3 length is 15 residues. Trimming took 5 bases from V and 3 from J; bases not matched to a gene: 9. Germline-derived CDR1 and CDR2 are SGHTA and FQGNSA. DNA of the CDR3: TGTGCCAGCAGCCCCGCCGGCAGGGGGTACACTGAAGCTTTCTTT. Translating gives CASSPAGRGYTEAFF.

This chain uses TRBV4-1 with TRBJ2-6; possibly TRBD1 or TRBD2 for D (5 bases each). Germline assignment: CDR1 MGHRA and CDR2 YSYEKL. This CDR3 spans 13 amino acids. Trimming cost V 0 bases and J 15 bases, with 12 bases left between them. The CDR3 is CASSQERDLALTF. The DNA for the CDR3 is TGCGCCAGCAGCCAAGAAAGGGACCTCGCCCTGACTTTC.

The rearrangement uses TRBV15 and TRBJ2-5; D tentatively fits TRBD1 or TRBD2 (5 bases each). This CDR3 region has 15 residues. From germline, CDR1 is LNHNV and CDR2 YYDKDF (reference sequence). V lost 9 bases to trimming and J lost 0 bases, with 17 bases between them. Written as DNA, the CDR3 is TGTGCCACAGCGGCGAATTGGGGGAACCAAGAGACCCAGTACTTC. Protein: CATAANWGNQETQYF.

CDR3 sequence: CASSSAGTQYF. For the CDR3, the DNA is TGTGCCAGCAGCTCAGCGGGGACCCAGTACTTC. The chain links TRBV5-6 to TRBJ2-5; perhaps TRBD2 as D (6 bases). CDR1 and CDR2 (germline): SGHDT, YYEEEE. Trimming stripped 3 bases from V and 7 bases from J, with 7 bases between. The CDR3 is 11 amino acids.

This clone has just one count. V and J are TRBV5-4 and TRBJ1-2; possibly TRBD1 for D (5 bases). The CDR3 consists of 14 residues. The germline CDR1 and CDR2 sequences are SGHNT and YYREEE (reference sequence). The germline V and J ends were trimmed by 4 bases and 0 bases, with 10 bases remaining between them. This CDR3 is CASSVGGANYGYTF. In DNA, the CDR3 is TGTGCCAGCAGCGTGGGGGGGGCTAACTATGGCTACACCTTC.

V is TRBV7-9 and J is TRBJ2-5; 13 nucleotides match TRBD2. Unmatched junction bases numbered 12, after V lost 4 bases and J lost 4 bases. The germline V gene encodes CDR1 SEHNR and CDR2 FQNEAQ (reference sequence). This CDR3 comprises 18 residues. CDR3 residues: CASSSINAGTSGVETQYF. CDR3 bases: TGTGCCAGCAGCTCTATAAATGCGGGGACTAGCGGGGTAGAGACCCAGTACTTC.

This chain joins TRBV6-6 and TRBJ1-6; maybe TRBD1 (5 bases). Trimming left V 6 bases short and J 7 bases short, with 16 bases between. The CDR3 runs to 15 residues. Germline V gene lookup returns CDR1 MNHNY and CDR2 SVGAGI (reference sequence). The CDR3 sequence is CASSRPDTANSPLHF. The CDR3 coding sequence is TGTGCCAGCAGCCGCCCGGACACCGCGAATTCACCCCTCCACTTT.

The gene calls are TRBV12-3 or TRBV12-4 and TRBJ2-7; D might be TRBD2 (6 bases). V lost 4 bases and J lost 2, with 9 bases in between. The CDR3 is made up of 13 amino acids. In DNA form, the CDR3 reads TGTGCCAGCAGTTCCGGGAGAGCCTACGAGCAGTACTTC. It specifies CASSSGRAYEQYF.

The V and J genes are TRBV4-1 and TRBJ2-5; tentative D call: TRBD1 (6 bases). V shed 3 bases and J shed 9 bases, with 23 bases lying between them. CDR1 and CDR2 (germline): MGHRA, YSYEKL. This CDR3 region has 16 residues. The CDR3 here is CASSQSPTGAETAQYF. CDR3 nucleotides: TGCGCCAGCAGCCAGAGCCCGACAGGAGCCGAGACGGCCCAGTACTTC.

The chain links TRBV30 to TRBJ1-1, with 8 bases identical to TRBD1. The germline V gene has CDR1 GTSNPN and CDR2 SVGIG (reference sequence). This CDR3 comprises 16 residues. Losses at the gene ends were 3 bases for V and 0 bases for J; bases not matched to a gene: 9. The CDR3 DNA reads as TGTGCCTGGAGGGACAGGGCGCGTCCAATGAACACTGAAGCTTTCTTT. This encodes CAWRDRARPMNTEAFF.

The rearrangement uses TRBV7-9 and TRBJ1-3; D is unresolved. This CDR3 is built from 13 residues. Per germline, CDR1 SEHNR and CDR2 FQNEAQ (reference sequence). Trimming removed 7 bases at V and 4 bases at J, with 11 bases between. CDR3 protein: CASTLGLGNTIYF. The CDR3 nucleotides are TGTGCCAGCACCCTCGGTCTAGGAAACACCATATATTTT.